Included here is one T cell receptor beta chain sequence, with context. The sample belongs to a study of blood T cell repertoires in COVID-19. Across the study: Symptom resolution, clearance, or two negative PCRs marked the recovered donors of Cohort 3.

Only in-frame clones appear in the TCRdb table, and some are missing; sequencing was by immunoSEQ multiplex PCR. This sample carries roughly 340,000 clones, around 87% of them seen once, and the ten largest clones take 1.5% to 2.5%. CDR3 length equals 13 residues. The V gene lost 1 base and the J gene lost 0 bases, with 5 bases spanning the gap. Germline CDR1 is GTSNPN and CDR2 is SVGIG (reference sequence). Sequencing was carried out using PBMCs or T cells enriched from blood (not recorded which). The chain recombines TRBV30 with TRBJ2-3; D is undetermined. This TCR was recovered from a middle-aged man in a cohort exposed to, infected with or recovered from COVID-19 (not recorded which). This chain's CDR3 is CAWSDSSTDTQYF. The CDR3 DNA follows: TGTGCCTGGAGTGACAGTAGCACAGATACGCAGTATTTT.